A selection of T cell receptor beta chains follows, all from one sample in a study of cytomegalovirus exposure and HLA in healthy donors. Clones were read by immunoSEQ multiplex PCR, and TCRdb kept only the in-frame ones, dropping some. The sample consists of around 260,000 clones, 90% of them appearing once. The sample consisted of PBMCs. These receptor sequences come from a woman younger than 45 in good health and CMV-seronegative. Each CDR3 is given with its conserved first and last residue. The D gene is left open where the match is weak. Clone size is shown for a subset of rows, as once, few, many or a class of expanded clone.

d_gene	j_gene	v_gene	abundance	CDR3aa	CDR3nt
TRBD1	TRBJ1-1	TRBV2	-	CASRDRGSTEAFF	TGTGCCAGCAGGGACAGGGGTAGCACTGAAGCTTTCTTT
-	TRBJ2-7	TRBV5-4	-	CASSFGTGSYEQYF	TGTGCCAGCAGCTTCGGGACTGGCTCCTACGAGCAGTACTTC
TRBD2	TRBJ2-2	TRBV7-9	-	CASSPTAAGREGPVGELFF	TGTGCCAGCAGCCCAACTGCGGCTGGGAGGGAGGGCCCAGTCGGGGAGCTGTTTTTT
-	TRBJ1-4	TRBV4-3	-	CASSQGQNNEKLFF	TGCGCCAGCAGCCAAGGTCAGAATAATGAAAAACTGTTTTTT
-	TRBJ1-1	TRBV11-2	-	CASSLVGRPTEAFF	TGTGCCAGCAGCTTAGTCGGGAGGCCCACTGAAGCTTTCTTT
-	TRBJ2-1	TRBV29-1	-	CSVEDPSRRSYNEQFF	TGCAGCGTTGAAGATCCGTCCCGGCGCTCCTACAATGAGCAGTTCTTC
-	TRBJ2-7	TRBV19	few	CASSMGGTSYEQYF	TGTGCCAGTAGTATGGGCGGTACCTCCTACGAGCAGTACTTC
TRBD2	TRBJ2-1	TRBV7-3	-	CASSIGQRGFPYNEQFF	TGTGCCAGCAGCATCGGACAGCGGGGGTTCCCCTACAATGAGCAGTTCTTC
TRBD1	TRBJ2-3	TRBV5-6	-	CASSLPGTGRGRTDTQYF	TGTGCCAGCAGCTTGCCCGGGACAGGGAGGGGGCGCACAGATACGCAGTATTTT
-	TRBJ1-2	TRBV9	-	CASSVARGTNYGYTF	TGTGCCAGCAGCGTAGCTAGGGGGACAAACTATGGCTACACCTTC
-	TRBJ1-4	TRBV2	few	CASFSRASNEKLFF	TGTGCCAGCTTCTCAAGGGCGTCTAATGAAAAACTGTTTTTT
-	TRBJ2-2	TRBV7-7	-	CASSPYSGNTGELFF	TGTGCCAGCAGCCCTTATAGCGGGAACACCGGGGAGCTGTTTTTT
-	TRBJ2-5	TRBV6-5	-	CASRPDSYQTQYF	TGTGCCAGCAGACCGGACTCTTATCAGACCCAGTACTTC
-	TRBJ2-1	TRBV4-3	-	CASSQRSGAAYNEQFF	TGCGCCAGCAGCCAGAGGTCGGGAGCCGCCTACAATGAGCAGTTCTTC
-	TRBJ2-7	TRBV6-5	few	CASSHRVNYEQYF	TGTGCCAGCAGTCACAGGGTGAACTACGAGCAGTACTTC
-	TRBJ2-3	TRBV4-3	-	CASSHAPSSTDTQYF	TGCGCCAGCAGCCATGCCCCTTCTAGCACAGATACGCAGTATTTT
-	TRBJ2-7	TRBV5-1	-	CASSLDREQYF	TGCGCCAGCAGCTTGGATCGCGAGCAGTACTTC
-	TRBJ2-7	TRBV29-1	-	CSVGDSEQYF	TGCAGCGTTGGAGACAGCGAGCAGTACTTC
-	TRBJ2-7	TRBV5-6	once	CASSSGTGGEQYF	TGTGCCAGCAGCTCCGGGACCGGGGGCGAGCAGTACTTC
-	TRBJ1-2	TRBV4-3	-	CASSQATRAPNYGYTF	TGCGCCAGCAGCCAAGCAACCAGGGCCCCTAACTATGGCTACACCTTC
-	TRBJ1-3	TRBV30	-	CAWSAGNTIYF	TGTGCCTGGAGTGCCGGAAACACCATATATTTT
TRBD2	TRBJ2-3	TRBV5-1	-	CASSLGGSSGRSADTQYF	TGCGCCAGCAGCTTGGGGGGAAGTAGCGGGAGATCAGCAGATACGCAGTATTTT
TRBD2	TRBJ2-7	TRBV27	-	CASSLARGAHEQYF	TGTGCCAGCAGTCTAGCGCGGGGGGCCCACGAGCAGTACTTC
-	TRBJ2-1	TRBV10-1	-	CARAGDRWNEQFF	TGCGCCAGGGCGGGGGACAGGTGGAATGAGCAGTTCTTC
TRBD2	TRBJ2-7	TRBV5-8	-	CASSPGLVARVDWSYEQYF	TGTGCCAGCAGCCCGGGACTAGTTGCTCGAGTGGATTGGTCCTACGAGCAGTACTTC
-	TRBJ2-2	TRBV6-1	-	CASRLRYTGELFF	TGTGCCAGCAGACTTCGATACACCGGGGAGCTGTTTTTT
-	TRBJ1-5	TRBV19	-	CASSIGDFGRNQPQHF	TGTGCCAGTAGTATTGGGGACTTTGGGCGCAATCAGCCCCAGCATTTT
TRBD2	TRBJ2-7	TRBV5-5	-	CASSPISGRAPYEQYF	TGTGCCAGCAGCCCAATAAGCGGGAGGGCCCCCTACGAGCAGTACTTC
-	TRBJ2-1	TRBV25-1	-	CASSEPPGDEQFF	TGTGCCAGCAGTGAACCCCCAGGCGATGAGCAGTTCTTC
TRBD2	TRBJ2-1	TRBV4-3	-	CASRKEGTSGINEQFF	TGCGCCAGCAGGAAAGAGGGGACTAGCGGGATCAATGAGCAGTTCTTC
-	TRBJ2-1	TRBV7-2	few	CASSLGGYEQFF	TGTGCCAGCAGCCTAGGGGGGTATGAGCAGTTCTTC
-	TRBJ2-7	TRBV27	-	CASSLGATGEHEQYF	TGTGCCAGCAGTTTAGGGGCGACAGGAGAACACGAGCAGTACTTC
-	TRBJ2-7	TRBV4-1	-	CASSHSTPSRSIYYEQYF	TGCGCCAGCAGCCACAGTACCCCATCTAGGAGTATCTACTACGAGCAGTACTTC
TRBD2	TRBJ2-3	TRBV19	once	CASSIRTSGDTQYF	TGTGCCAGTAGTATCCGGACTAGCGGAGATACGCAGTATTTT
-	TRBJ1-2	TRBV28	few	CASSLDSNYGYTF	TGTGCCAGCAGTTTGGACAGTAACTATGGCTACACCTTC
TRBD2	TRBJ2-5	TRBV5-6	once	CASSWTSRETQYF	TGTGCCAGCAGCTGGACTAGCCGTGAGACCCAGTACTTC
-	TRBJ2-2	TRBV5-6	-	CASSLLPGLIAGELFF	TGTGCCAGCAGCTTGTTGCCAGGTCTTATTGCCGGGGAGCTGTTTTTT
-	TRBJ2-5	TRBV4-2	-	CASSQDPAAREETQYF	TGTGCCAGCAGCCAAGATCCGGCGGCGAGGGAAGAGACCCAGTACTTC
-	TRBJ2-5	TRBV28	-	CASSLSGRGETQYF	TGTGCCAGCAGTTTATCAGGGAGAGGGGAGACCCAGTACTTC
-	TRBJ2-5	TRBV5-1	-	CASSSRQEIQETQYF	TGCGCCAGCAGTTCCCGACAGGAAATACAAGAGACCCAGTACTTC
TRBD1	TRBJ1-1	TRBV5-1	-	CASSPRVQGDGTEAFF	TGCGCCAGCAGCCCCCGTGTCCAGGGGGATGGCACTGAAGCTTTCTTT